This TCR beta chain derives from a study of T cells in Graves' hyperthyroidism and ophthalmopathy (dated by TCRdb to the late 2010s). About the study as a whole: Peripheral blood samples were taken at initial diagnosis, before any treatment was given. Thyroid tissue and blood T-cell repertoires from about six Graves' hyperthyroidism patients were also compared in the study. The roughly 94 discovery patients were randomly split 7:3 into training and test sets. To identify TCR V-J signatures that set the groups apart, the researchers used a discovery cohort of more than 95 patients, made up of under 50 with Graves' ophthalmopathy and about 55 with stable Graves' hyperthyroidism. Prospective prediction of ophthalmopathy was tested in an independent validation cohort consisting of fewer than 20 hyperthyroidism patients and around 16 patients who later progressed to ophthalmopathy. TCR Vbeta CDR3 sequencing of roughly 140 peripheral blood samples (roughly 41 ophthalmopathy, about 74 hyperthyroidism and about 17 progressor patients) is reported in the paper. Following sampling, methimazole starting at 30 mg daily was given to hyperthyroidism patients, and high-dose intravenous methylprednisolone was given to ophthalmopathy patients. Study-wide findings and limitations: No statistical method was used to fix the sample size in advance, and group allocation was not hidden from the investigators. In validation, the model predicted progression to ophthalmopathy a median of around 6.5 months before onset, with over 55% sensitivity and 72.22% specificity. Blood samples also contained most of the expanded thyroid clonotypes (frequency above 0.001), which suggests that blood repertoires may reflect thyroid immune responses. A 13 V-J signature model separated ophthalmopathy from stable hyperthyroidism, with around 88% sensitivity and about 81% specificity in cross-validation and 80%/75% in testing.

This clonotype was counted many times. Its antigen is unknown. No qualities accompany the bases; no much larger clone lies one base away. Ophthalmopathy patients had moderately to severely active disease, with a Clinical Activity Score of 3 or more, a NOSPECS grade of 4 or more, and a disease duration of less than 3 months. Patients with uncontrolled infections, other autoimmune diseases, pregnancy or lactation were excluded. Clinical symptoms, serum thyroxine and TRAb, thyroid ultrasound, and orbital computed tomography formed the basis for the diagnoses. Ficoll-Paque density gradient centrifugation was used to isolate PBMCs from around 10 ml of fresh peripheral blood. Total RNA was extracted with Trizol reagent, and quality was checked on an Agilent 2100 Bioanalyzer. Amplification of TCR beta CDR3 regions was carried out from RNA transcripts. A first-round RT-PCR of the TCR CDR3 used the HTBI primer set with the Qiagen OneStep RT-PCR kit. Libraries were constructed in a second round of multiplex PCR, after which size selection and purification were performed. Libraries were sequenced paired-end with 100 bp reads on an Illumina HiSeq2000. The authors' pipeline ran thus. SOAPnuke was used to process the raw data, throwing out any read that contained adapters or uncalled bases, had a mean Phred below 15, or lacked an exact constant-primer or identifier match. COPE v1.2.5 was used to merge high-quality paired reads, and clonotypes were defined as unique nucleotide sequences. MiTCR v1.1 was used to align clonotypes to the IMGT TRBV, TRBD and TRBJ reference segments. Only V-J combinations with frequency above 0.0001, covering 99% to 99.2% of repertoires, were analysed. The TCS score was defined as F50 (clonal expansion) divided by E x V (chaos), with BLOSUM62-based TCRdist calculated between CDR3 peptides within each V-J. Welch's t-statistics and random forest reduced around 550 V-J features to 13, which were used in a naive Bayes classifier (R e1071). The public reads were quality trimmed at Q25 with fastp and then assembled into clones with MiXCR by TCRdb, keeping productive beta chains. Each entry merges the rows of one CDR3 protein and shows their most common DNA and genes. TCRdb assigned the V and J calls; the authors' analysis was not used. The sample table contains about 600,000 distinct CDR3 sequences; only one count was recorded for 16% of them. The ten largest clones add up to less than 3.5% of the sample.

Sequencing used blood. The receptor was derived from a woman in her thirties or forties with Graves' ophthalmopathy.

The CDR3 reads CASSPIQENTEAFF. The DNA sequence reads TGTGCCAGCTCACCTATCCAGGAGAACACTGAAGCTTTCTTT. Here the chain combines TRBV18 and TRBJ1-1; the D gene assignment is ambiguous. The CDR3 holds 14 amino acids from the cysteine to the phenylalanine. Left in the record is the CDR3 DNA by itself, 42 bases read in frame from the first base. As encoded in the germline V gene, CDR1 is KGHSH while CDR2 is LQKENI. The trim is 3 bases for V and 1 base for J, with a gap of 9 bases between the germline ends.